This TCR beta chain was recovered during a study of T cells in localized non-small cell lung cancer. Overall study results and limits: Only one tumor region was sequenced, so heterogeneity remains possible. The study found T cell clonality highest in uninvolved adjacent lung, above tumor.

Relative to its sample, this clone is medium-sized. Its antigen is unidentified. V gave up 6 bases and J gave up 4 bases, with 29 bases separating them. The CDR3 has 19 amino acids. Adjacent lung lacking atypia came from at least 2 cm beyond the tumor margin. Assay: immunoSEQ multiplex PCR; the TCRdb copy retains only in-frame clones and omits some. The sample carries more than 750 clones, about 22% recorded once. This chain joins TRBV23-1 and TRBJ2-3; D unresolved. TRBV23-1 is marked as an open reading frame, function uncertain. This TCR derives from a male donor aged 60 or older with stage I lung adenocarcinoma. The sample was normal lung tissue next to the tumor, taken before any cancer treatment. Here the CDR3 reads CASSQDQVILPVPADTQYF. The CDR3 nucleotides are TGCGCCAGCAGCCAAGATCAAGTGATCCTGCCGGTCCCCGCAGATACGCAGTATTTT.